This T cell receptor (beta chain) was captured in a study of T cell repertoires in aging, cancer and after chemotherapy. Study-wide background: Donor ages fell into six groups from 30 or younger up to 70 or older.

This CDR3 has 12 residues. The V end lost 3 bases, the J end lost 6 bases, and 9 bases lay between the germline ends. TRB rearrangements spanning V, D and J were amplified using mixed TRB-A/B primers. TCRdb processed the multiplex PCR reads anew with MiXCR; each CDR3 protein has one entry. This table holds roughly 3,500 distinct CDR3 sequences, about 30% found once. By frequency in the sample, this clonotype is medium-sized (0.01 to 0.1%). Amplification of TCR beta used genomic DNA extracted from peripheral blood. The sequence derives from a human donor with a solid tumor. Sequencing input: blood. The rearrangement joins TRBV12-3 or TRBV12-4 to TRBJ2-7; D is unclear. The CDR3 loop is CASSFRALEQYF. CDR3 bases: TGTGCCAGCAGTTTTAGAGCGCTCGAGCAGTACTTC.